These T cell receptor beta chains were read from a single sample in a study of blood T cell repertoires in COVID-19. Measured with immunoSEQ multiplex PCR; TCRdb has only the in-frame clones, and not every one. The sample contains roughly 110,000 clones, 76% of which appear only once. Specimen: peripheral blood. The receptor set was obtained from an elderly man with COVID-19, enrolled during active disease. The CDR3 runs from the conserved cysteine through the conserved F or W. A D gene is named only where the DNA matches it firmly. Clone size, where shown, is once, few, many, or a class for clones that have expanded.

V: TRBV7-3; J: TRBJ1-3; size: NA; D: NA; CDR3: CASSLTGAGSGNTIYF; DNA: TGTGCCAGCAGCTTAACGGGCGCGGGCTCTGGAAACACCATATATTTT
V: TRBV7-9; J: TRBJ1-2; size: once; D: NA; CDR3: CASSPLEGGYTF; DNA: TGTGCCAGCAGCCCATTGGAGGGTGGCTACACCTTC
V: TRBV19; J: TRBJ1-5; size: medium-sized; D: NA; CDR3: CASSWASNQPQHF; DNA: TGTGCCAGTAGTTGGGCCTCAAATCAGCCCCAGCATTTT
V: TRBV18; J: TRBJ2-7; size: NA; D: TRBD2; CDR3: CASSPSAGGSYERYF; DNA: TGTGCCAGCTCACCCTCGGCGGGAGGGTCCTACGAGCGGTACTTC
V: TRBV4-1; J: TRBJ2-1; size: NA; D: TRBD2; CDR3: CASSQVAGPYNEQFF; DNA: TGCGCCAGCAGCCAGGTAGCGGGACCTTACAATGAGCAGTTCTTC
V: TRBV9; J: TRBJ1-6; size: NA; D: NA; CDR3: CASSGGQTLPLHF; DNA: TGTGCCAGCAGCGGGGGACAAACGCTCCCCCTCCACTTT
V: TRBV27; J: TRBJ2-2; size: NA; D: NA; CDR3: CASRFGGELFF; DNA: TGTGCCAGCAGATTCGGCGGGGAGCTGTTTTTT
V: TRBV30; J: TRBJ1-4; size: NA; D: NA; CDR3: CAWSGGSGEKLFF; DNA: TGTGCCTGGAGTGGTGGAAGCGGGGAAAAACTGTTTTTT
V: TRBV29-1; J: TRBJ1-2; size: NA; D: NA; CDR3: CSVDGTENYGYTF; DNA: TGCAGCGTTGACGGTACCGAAAACTATGGCTACACCTTC
V: TRBV13; J: TRBJ2-5; size: few; D: TRBD2; CDR3: CASSARTSGRSETQYF; DNA: TGTGCCAGCAGCGCTAGGACTAGCGGGAGGAGTGAGACCCAGTACTTC
V: TRBV14; J: TRBJ2-2; size: NA; D: TRBD2; CDR3: CASSQTSGNTGELFF; DNA: TGTGCCAGCAGCCAGACTAGCGGGAACACCGGGGAGCTGTTTTTT
V: TRBV7-9; J: TRBJ2-3; size: NA; D: NA; CDR3: CASSLRRGTPSGSTDTQYF; DNA: TGTGCCAGCAGCCTACGACGTGGGACGCCCAGCGGGAGCACAGATACGCAGTATTTT
V: TRBV7-8; J: TRBJ2-5; size: NA; D: NA; CDR3: CASSFTLLTGETQYF; DNA: TGTGCCAGCAGCTTCACCCTCCTTACGGGGGAGACCCAGTACTTC
V: TRBV28; J: TRBJ2-1; size: NA; D: NA; CDR3: CASRAGDNEQFF; DNA: TGTGCCAGCAGGGCAGGGGACAATGAGCAGTTCTTC
V: TRBV14; J: TRBJ2-3; size: NA; D: TRBD1; CDR3: CASSLRDRRPDTQYF; DNA: TGTGCCAGCAGTCTCCGGGACAGACGTCCAGATACGCAGTATTTT
V: TRBV12-5; J: TRBJ2-1; size: few; D: NA; CDR3: CASGLAGEGTHNEQFF; DNA: TGTGCTAGTGGTTTGGCCGGTGAGGGCACCCACAATGAGCAGTTCTTC
V: TRBV28; J: TRBJ1-1; size: NA; D: TRBD1; CDR3: CASSNLQGRNEAFF; DNA: TGTGCCAGCAGTAACCTACAGGGGAGGAATGAAGCTTTCTTT
V: TRBV6-5; J: TRBJ2-7; size: NA; D: NA; CDR3: CASSPARGAYEQYF; DNA: TGTGCCAGCAGTCCGGCGCGGGGTGCCTACGAGCAGTACTTC
V: TRBV2; J: TRBJ2-5; size: NA; D: TRBD1; CDR3: CASDEGEYRGETQYF; DNA: TGTGCCAGCGATGAAGGAGAATACAGGGGAGAGACCCAGTACTTC
V: TRBV5-1; J: TRBJ2-3; size: NA; D: NA; CDR3: CASSGTGEVADTQYF; DNA: TGCGCCAGCAGCGGCACAGGGGAGGTAGCAGATACGCAGTATTTT
V: TRBV7-2; J: TRBJ2-3; size: NA; D: TRBD2; CDR3: CASSQRREAPDTQYF; DNA: TGTGCCAGCAGCCAGCGGCGGGAGGCCCCAGATACGCAGTATTTT
V: TRBV5-4; J: TRBJ2-7; size: NA; D: TRBD1; CDR3: CASSLDRGTYEQYF; DNA: TGTGCCAGCAGCTTGGACAGGGGGACCTACGAGCAGTACTTC
V: TRBV28; J: TRBJ1-5; size: NA; D: NA; CDR3: CASSLFMQGDQPQHF; DNA: TGTGCCAGCAGTTTATTTATGCAGGGCGATCAGCCCCAGCATTTT
V: TRBV27; J: TRBJ2-3; size: once; D: NA; CDR3: CASSSRTVTDTQYF; DNA: TGTGCCAGCAGTTCGAGGACAGTAACAGATACGCAGTATTTT
V: TRBV6-2/TRBV6-3; J: TRBJ2-7; size: NA; D: NA; CDR3: CASSYGLAYEQYF; DNA: TGTGCCAGCAGTTACGGCCTAGCCTACGAGCAGTACTTC
V: TRBV7-8; J: TRBJ2-1; size: NA; D: TRBD1; CDR3: CASSRTPGGQFF; DNA: TGTGCCAGCAGCCGGACCCCAGGGGGGCAGTTCTTC
V: TRBV7-8; J: TRBJ1-6; size: NA; D: TRBD1; CDR3: CASRGGGVSPLHF; DNA: TGTGCCAGCAGAGGGGGCGGGGTTTCACCCCTCCACTTT
V: TRBV7-8; J: TRBJ1-2; size: NA; D: NA; CDR3: CASRPPGLVEGYTF; DNA: TGTGCCAGCAGACCCCCGGGACTAGTAGAAGGCTACACCTTC
V: TRBV28; J: TRBJ2-1; size: few; D: NA; CDR3: CASSLAGGYNEQFF; DNA: TGTGCCAGCAGTTTAGCAGGGGGGTACAATGAGCAGTTCTTC
V: TRBV7-9; J: TRBJ2-2; size: NA; D: TRBD1; CDR3: CASTHRGVNTGELFF; DNA: TGTGCCAGCACCCACAGGGGGGTAAACACCGGGGAGCTGTTTTTT
V: TRBV11-1; J: TRBJ1-2; size: NA; D: NA; CDR3: CASSFSGGGYGYTF; DNA: TGTGCCAGCAGCTTCAGTGGGGGCGGGTATGGCTACACCTTC
V: TRBV28; J: TRBJ2-2; size: few; D: NA; CDR3: CASSLLTEGLAGELFF; DNA: TGTGCCAGCAGCCTTTTGACGGAGGGCCTGGCCGGGGAGCTGTTTTTT
V: TRBV29-1; J: TRBJ2-7; size: NA; D: NA; CDR3: CSVDGGSYEQYF; DNA: TGCAGCGTTGACGGCGGATCCTACGAGCAGTACTTC
V: TRBV15; J: TRBJ2-5; size: NA; D: NA; CDR3: CATSTFRGRESQETQYF; DNA: TGTGCCACCAGCACCTTTCGGGGGCGGGAGTCCCAAGAGACCCAGTACTTC
V: TRBV27; J: TRBJ2-1; size: NA; D: NA; CDR3: CASRRGGINNEQFF; DNA: TGTGCCAGCCGTCGAGGCGGAATCAACAATGAGCAGTTCTTC
V: TRBV28; J: TRBJ2-2; size: NA; D: NA; CDR3: CASSSRQGYTGELFF; DNA: TGTGCCAGCAGCTCTCGTCAGGGGTACACCGGGGAGCTGTTTTTT
V: TRBV6-2/TRBV6-3; J: TRBJ1-1; size: once; D: NA; CDR3: CASSYFLSGAKAFF; DNA: TGTGCCAGCAGTTACTTCCTTAGTGGGGCTAAAGCTTTCTTT
V: TRBV18; J: TRBJ1-1; size: NA; D: NA; CDR3: CASSPRSGRNTEAFF; DNA: TGTGCCAGCTCACCACGTTCCGGTAGGAACACTGAAGCTTTCTTT
V: TRBV5-1; J: TRBJ1-4; size: NA; D: NA; CDR3: CASSLLGATNEKLFF; DNA: TGCGCCAGCAGCTTGTTAGGGGCGACTAATGAAAAACTGTTTTTT
V: TRBV5-5; J: TRBJ2-1; size: NA; D: TRBD2; CDR3: CASSRGTSANGEQFF; DNA: TGTGCCAGCAGCCGAGGGACTAGCGCGAACGGTGAGCAGTTCTTC
V: TRBV7-9; J: TRBJ2-1; size: NA; D: NA; CDR3: CASSLAARGYNEQFF; DNA: TGTGCCAGCAGCTTAGCGGCTAGGGGGTACAATGAGCAGTTCTTC
V: TRBV18; J: TRBJ2-5; size: NA; D: TRBD2; CDR3: CASSPRAGLAGSSETQYF; DNA: TGTGCCAGCTCACCACGGGCAGGACTAGCGGGATCGTCGGAGACCCAGTACTTC
V: TRBV28; J: TRBJ2-3; size: NA; D: NA; CDR3: CASSIPLGDPSTDTQYF; DNA: TGTGCCAGCAGTATACCTTTGGGAGACCCTAGCACAGATACGCAGTATTTT
V: TRBV18; J: TRBJ2-1; size: few; D: NA; CDR3: CASSPPSVHEQFF; DNA: TGTGCCAGCTCACCACCGTCGGTGCATGAGCAGTTCTTC
V: TRBV18; J: TRBJ2-2; size: NA; D: TRBD2; CDR3: CASSRSVAGYTGELFF; DNA: TGTGCCAGCTCACGGTCCGTAGCGGGGTACACCGGGGAGCTGTTTTTT
V: TRBV3-1/TRBV3-2; J: TRBJ2-4; size: NA; D: TRBD2; CDR3: CASSQEIAGGDDRNIQYF; DNA: TGTGCCAGCAGCCAGGAAATAGCGGGAGGCGATGACAGAAACATTCAGTACTTC
V: TRBV5-4; J: TRBJ1-1; size: few; D: NA; CDR3: CASRYGVTGNTEAFF; DNA: TGTGCCAGCAGATATGGAGTCACCGGAAACACTGAAGCTTTCTTT